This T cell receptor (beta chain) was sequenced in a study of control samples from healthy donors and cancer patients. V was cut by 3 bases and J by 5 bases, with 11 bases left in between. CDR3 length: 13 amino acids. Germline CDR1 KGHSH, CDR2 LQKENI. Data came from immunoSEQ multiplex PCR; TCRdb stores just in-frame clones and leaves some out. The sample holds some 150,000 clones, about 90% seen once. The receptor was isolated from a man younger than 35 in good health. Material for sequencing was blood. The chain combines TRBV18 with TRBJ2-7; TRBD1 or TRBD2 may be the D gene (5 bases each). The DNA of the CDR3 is TGTGCCAGCTCACCCTCGGGGCTCGACGAGCAGTACTTC. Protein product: CASSPSGLDEQYF.